These 8 T cell receptor beta chains originate from one sample sequenced in a study of blood T cell repertoires in COVID-19. Produced via immunoSEQ multiplex PCR; TCRdb's table is partial and in-frame only. Of tens of thousands of clones in the sample, under 85% were seen once. The sample consisted of peripheral blood. Receptors originate from a woman between 50 and 59 years old with acute or convalescent COVID-19.

This chain uses TRBV6-6 with TRBJ2-7; TRBD1 aligns across 9 bases. Germline V gene data show CDR1 as MNHNY and CDR2 as SVGAGI (reference sequence). J lost 4 bases, V lost 6 bases, and 10 bases had no gene match. The CDR3 is 15 residues long. The CDR3 DNA reads as TGTGCCAGCAGCAGATCCGGGACAGGGACTTACGAGCAGTACTTC. Amino acid sequence: CASSRSGTGTYEQYF.

CDR3 sequence: CASQVQAPTDTQYF. The CDR3 DNA reads TGTGCCAGTCAGGTACAGGCCCCTACAGATACGCAGTATTTT. The chain carries TRBV6-5 and TRBJ2-3, with a tentative D call TRBD1 (5 bases). CDR1 and CDR2 (germline): MNHEY, SVGAGI. This CDR3 has 14 residues. V gave up 9 bases and J gave up 3 bases, with 16 bases separating them.

The chain recombines TRBV9 with TRBJ1-1, with no clear D. This CDR3 is 12 amino acids long. Germline V gene lookup returns CDR1 SGDLS and CDR2 YYNGEE. V lost 0 bases and J 3 bases, leaving 3 bases between the germline ends. The CDR3 spells CASSVGDTEAFF. The CDR3, as DNA: TGTGCCAGCAGCGTAGGAGACACTGAAGCTTTCTTT. The whole variable domain, remainder taken from reference TRBV9 and TRBJ1-1, is DSGVTQTPKHLITATGQRVTLRCSPRSGDLSVYWYQQSLDQGLQFLIQYYNGEERAKGNILERFSAQQFPDLHSELNLSSLELGDSALYFCASSVGDTEAFFGQGTRLTVV.

This clone showed up just once. The chain uses TRBV18 and TRBJ2-7; 9 nucleotides match TRBD2. The germline V gene has CDR1 KGHSH and CDR2 LQKENI. V lost 6 bases and J lost 6; bases outside the gene matches: 9. CDR3 length: 14 residues. For the CDR3, the DNA is TGTGCCAGCTCCACGGGCGGGGGGGCCACCGAGCAGTACTTC. This gives the protein CASSTGGGATEQYF.

The gene calls are TRBV5-1 and TRBJ2-7; TRBD1 agrees at 7 bases. The CDR3 contains 13 residues. The V gene end was trimmed by 1 base and the J gene end by 4 bases; junction bases not matched to a gene: 2. Germline CDR1 is SGHRS and CDR2 is YFSETQ. CDR3 loop: CASSLTGVYEQYF. The CDR3 DNA is TGCGCCAGCAGCTTGACAGGGGTATACGAGCAGTACTTC.

The rearrangement joins TRBV10-3 to TRBJ2-7, with TRBD1 matching 10 bases. Germline CDR1 and CDR2: ENHRY and SYGVKD. Unmatched junction bases numbered 3, after V lost 4 bases and J lost 3 bases. The CDR3 spans 14 residues. CDR3 residues: CAISGDRGNYEQYF. CDR3 nucleotide sequence: TGTGCCATCAGTGGGGACAGGGGAAACTACGAGCAGTACTTC.

The V call is TRBV30, the J call TRBJ2-3, with D maybe TRBD2 (6 bases). CDR3 length: 15 residues. CDR1 and CDR2 from the germline V gene are GTSNPN and SVGIG (reference sequence). The V end was cut by 4 bases, the J end by 6 bases, with 20 bases between. The CDR3 sequence is CAWIKWRGAKDTQYF. The CDR3 bases are TGTGCCTGGATTAAATGGAGGGGTGCAAAGGATACGCAGTATTTT.

The chain uses TRBV29-1 and TRBJ2-1; perhaps TRBD2 as D (6 bases). Per the germline V gene, CDR1 is SQVTM and CDR2 is ANQGSEA. This CDR3 is built from 14 residues. Trimming left V 6 bases short and J 4 bases short, with 16 bases between. Here the CDR3 reads CSVWRADRYNEQFF. In DNA form, the CDR3 reads TGCAGCGTGTGGAGGGCAGACCGATACAATGAGCAGTTCTTC.